The following is a T cell receptor beta chain sequence with its context. Its antigen is unknown. These data belong to a study of T cells in Graves' hyperthyroidism and ophthalmopathy. Study background: Blood was drawn when the patient was first diagnosed and still untreated.

There are 13 residues in the CDR3. The germline V gene encodes CDR1 LGHNA and CDR2 YNFKEQ. RNA transcripts served as the template for amplifying TCR beta CDR3 regions. HTBI primers drove first-round RT-PCR of the TCR CDR3. From the multiplex PCR reads, TCRdb called clonotypes with MiXCR, one entry per CDR3 protein. Found here are 600,000 to 800,000 distinct CDR3 sequences, about a third of them singletons; the top ten hold around 30%. General study points: Among clonotypes expanded in thyroid above 0.001, most were also found in blood.

If no ophthalmopathy progression occurred within 18 months, Graves' hyperthyroidism was stable. This chain links TRBV4-2 with TRBJ2-7; D is uncertain. The J call may be faulty, since TRBJ2-1 better matches the DNA end. The sample consisted of blood. The receptor was derived from a woman between 35 and 50 years old with Graves' hyperthyroidism. DNA of the CDR3: TGTGCCAGCAGCCGACCCTTACACAATGAGCAGTTCTTC. Amino acids: CASSRPLHNEQFF.